This T cell receptor (beta chain) stems from a study of T cell responses to AZD1222 COVID-19 vaccine. The protocol was immunoSEQ multiplex PCR, while the TCRdb copy is restricted to in-frame clones and leaves out a portion. The table has 100,000 to 120,000 clones, 65% to 85% seen once. The CDR3 has 15 amino acids. V was clipped by 1 base and J by 1 base, with 8 bases between them. Germline CDR1 reads KGHSH; CDR2 reads LQKENI. The receptor's source is an adult in good health. The source material was peripheral blood, sampled on day 0 of AZD1222 vaccination. This chain connects TRBV18 to TRBJ2-1; D gene uncertain. In DNA form, the CDR3 reads TGTGCCAGCTCACCACTAGTTGCGTCCTACAATGAGCAGTTCTTC. It is translated as CASSPLVASYNEQFF.